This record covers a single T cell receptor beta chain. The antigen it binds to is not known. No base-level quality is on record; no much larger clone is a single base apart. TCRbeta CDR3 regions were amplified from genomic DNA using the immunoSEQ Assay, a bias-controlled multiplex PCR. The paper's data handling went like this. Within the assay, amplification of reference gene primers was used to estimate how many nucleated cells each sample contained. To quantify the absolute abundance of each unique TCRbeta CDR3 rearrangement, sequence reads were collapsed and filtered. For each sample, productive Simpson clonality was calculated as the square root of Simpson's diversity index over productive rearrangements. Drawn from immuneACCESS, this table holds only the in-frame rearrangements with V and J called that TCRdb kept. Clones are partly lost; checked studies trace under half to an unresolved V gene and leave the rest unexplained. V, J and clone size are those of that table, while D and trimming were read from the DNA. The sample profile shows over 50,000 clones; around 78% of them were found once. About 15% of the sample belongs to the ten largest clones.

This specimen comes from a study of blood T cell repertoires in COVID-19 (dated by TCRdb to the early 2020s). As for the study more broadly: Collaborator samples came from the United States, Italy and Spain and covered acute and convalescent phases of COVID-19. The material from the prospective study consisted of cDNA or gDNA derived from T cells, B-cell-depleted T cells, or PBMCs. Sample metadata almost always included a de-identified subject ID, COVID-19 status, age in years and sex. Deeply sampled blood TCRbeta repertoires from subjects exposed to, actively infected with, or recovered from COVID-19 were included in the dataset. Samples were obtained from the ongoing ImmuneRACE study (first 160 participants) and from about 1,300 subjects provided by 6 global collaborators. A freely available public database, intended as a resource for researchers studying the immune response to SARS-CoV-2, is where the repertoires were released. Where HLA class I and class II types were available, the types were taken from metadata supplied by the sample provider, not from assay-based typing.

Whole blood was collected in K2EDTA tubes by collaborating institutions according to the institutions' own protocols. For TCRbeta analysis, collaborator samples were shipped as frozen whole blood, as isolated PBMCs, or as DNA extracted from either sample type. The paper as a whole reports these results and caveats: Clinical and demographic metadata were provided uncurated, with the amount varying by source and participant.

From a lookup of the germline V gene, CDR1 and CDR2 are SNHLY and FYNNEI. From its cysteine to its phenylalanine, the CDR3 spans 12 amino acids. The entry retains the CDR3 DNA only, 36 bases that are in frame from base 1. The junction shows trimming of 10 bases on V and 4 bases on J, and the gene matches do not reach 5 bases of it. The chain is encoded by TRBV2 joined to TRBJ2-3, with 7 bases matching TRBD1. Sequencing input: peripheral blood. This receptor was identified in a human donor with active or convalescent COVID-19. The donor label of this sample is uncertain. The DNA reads TGTGCCACCCTGACAGGGCCAGATACGCAGTATTTT. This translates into CATLTGPDTQYF.